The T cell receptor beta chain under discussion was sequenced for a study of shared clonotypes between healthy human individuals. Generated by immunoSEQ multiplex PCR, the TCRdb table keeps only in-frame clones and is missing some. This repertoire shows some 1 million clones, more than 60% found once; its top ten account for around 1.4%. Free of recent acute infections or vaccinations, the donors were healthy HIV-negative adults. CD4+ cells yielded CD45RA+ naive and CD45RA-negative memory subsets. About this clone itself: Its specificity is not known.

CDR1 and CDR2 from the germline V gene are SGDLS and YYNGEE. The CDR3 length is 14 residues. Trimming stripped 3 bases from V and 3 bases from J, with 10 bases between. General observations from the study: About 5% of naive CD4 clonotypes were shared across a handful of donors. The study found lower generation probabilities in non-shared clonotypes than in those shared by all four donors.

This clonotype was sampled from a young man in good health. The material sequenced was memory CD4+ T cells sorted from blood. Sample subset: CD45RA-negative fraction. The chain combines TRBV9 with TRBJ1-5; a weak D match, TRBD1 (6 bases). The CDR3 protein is CASSASGVNQPQHF. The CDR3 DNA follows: TGTGCCAGCAGCGCCTCAGGGGTCAATCAGCCCCAGCATTTT. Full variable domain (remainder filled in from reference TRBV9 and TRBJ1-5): DSGVTQTPKHLITATGQRVTLRCSPRSGDLSVYWYQQSLDQGLQFLIQYYNGEERAKGNILERFSAQQFPDLHSELNLSSLELGDSALYFCASSASGVNQPQHFGDGTRLSIL.